Detailed here is one T cell receptor (beta chain). The unexposed donors gave CD4+ T cells in 2011-2018, prior to COVID-19. Sequenced by immunoSEQ multiplex PCR; TCRdb stores in-frame clones only, minus some. Of 60,000 to 75,000 clones listed, roughly 93% were seen once; the top ten hold approximately 0.2%. The sample belongs to a study of CD4 T cells in relation to SARS-CoV-2 and coronaviruses. J was trimmed by 5 bases and V by 2 bases; bases with no gene match: 4. Germline CDR1 KGHDR, CDR2 SFDVKD. The CDR3 runs to 15 residues. The sequence derives from a human donor in good health. Material: naive CD4+ T cells from PBMCs. Subset defined: naive CD4+ T cells isolated by negative enrichment. The V and J genes are TRBV24-1 and TRBJ1-4, with 7 bases lining up with TRBD1. CDR3: CATSDWDSGNEKLFF. The CDR3 nucleotides read TGTGCCACCAGTGATTGGGACAGCGGGAATGAAAAACTGTTTTTT.